This record looks at one T cell receptor beta chain sequence and its context. This sample was included in a study of T cell responses to AZD1222 COVID-19 vaccine. Some clones are missing from TCRdb's copy, which holds only in-frame ones; the method was immunoSEQ multiplex PCR. The sample has 150,000 to 200,000 clones, approximately 90% seen once. The receptor was derived from an adult in good health. The sample here was peripheral blood, taken on day 0 of AZD1222 vaccination.

The DNA for the CDR3 is TGCGCCAGCAGCTTGGAGGGGGCTACCTACGAGCAGTACTTC. Residues: CASSLEGATYEQYF. The gene calls are TRBV5-1 and TRBJ2-7; 7 bases fit TRBD1. The length of the CDR3 is 14 residues. Losses at the gene ends were 0 bases for V and 2 bases for J; bases not matched to a gene: 2. Germline CDR1 SGHRS, CDR2 YFSETQ.